This entry features one T cell receptor beta chain sequence. This clonotype was counted between two and nine times. The antigen it recognizes is unknown. It has no much larger one-base neighbor in the sample; base qualities were not kept. Hyperthyroidism patients were newly diagnosed, with disease duration under 2 months, and aged 18 to 65 years. Exclusion was applied to patients with uncontrolled infections, other autoimmune diseases, pregnancy or lactation. Diagnoses were established on the basis of clinical symptoms, serum thyroxine and TRAb, thyroid ultrasound, and orbital computed tomography. Blood from progressor patients was collected at the time of first diagnosis with hyperthyroidism, before any ophthalmopathy symptoms had appeared. PBMCs were separated from roughly 10 ml of fresh peripheral blood using Ficoll-Paque density gradient centrifugation. Progressor patients were initially diagnosed with Graves' hyperthyroidism and developed ophthalmopathy during follow-up. Trizol reagent was used to extract total RNA, and RNA quality was then checked on an Agilent 2100 Bioanalyzer.

This record belongs to a study of T cells in Graves' hyperthyroidism and ophthalmopathy (dated by TCRdb to between 2018 and 2020). As for the study more broadly: Peripheral blood was sampled at the time of initial diagnosis, prior to any treatment. To identify TCR V-J signatures that set the groups apart, the researchers used a discovery cohort of 100 patients, made up of around 40 with Graves' ophthalmopathy and approximately 57 with stable Graves' hyperthyroidism. Prospective prediction of ophthalmopathy was tested in an independent validation cohort of about 19 hyperthyroidism patients and some 17 patients who later progressed to ophthalmopathy. The 75 to 100 discovery patients were randomly split 7:3 into training and test sets. The study also compared thyroid tissue and blood T-cell repertoires from about 6 Graves' hyperthyroidism patients. Following sampling, methimazole starting at 30 mg daily was given to hyperthyroidism patients, and high-dose intravenous methylprednisolone was given to ophthalmopathy patients. The paper describes TCR Vbeta CDR3 sequencing of roughly 130 peripheral blood samples, made up of fewer than 50 ophthalmopathy patients, around 78 hyperthyroidism patients and roughly 17 progressor patients.

Study-level results and caveats: Ophthalmopathy was separated from stable hyperthyroidism by a 13 V-J signature model, with around 88% sensitivity and roughly 81% specificity obtained in cross-validation and 80%/75% obtained in testing. In validation, progression to ophthalmopathy was predicted by the model with 55% to 71% sensitivity and 72.22% specificity, a median of about 6.8 months before onset. No statistical method was used to fix the sample size in advance, and group allocation was not hidden from the investigators. Most expanded thyroid clonotypes (frequency above 0.001) were also detected in blood, suggesting blood repertoires may reflect thyroid immune responses.

V loses 0 bases of germline sequence and J loses 1 base, and the interval between the two ends is 8 bases. CDR1 and CDR2 are read off the germline V gene as SGDLS and YYNGEE. Including the terminal cysteine and phenylalanine, the CDR3 comprises 15 residues. Only the CDR3 part of the read is kept: 45 bases, read in frame from the first base. The TCR beta CDR3 regions were amplified from RNA transcripts. A first-round RT-PCR of the TCR CDR3 used the HTBI primer set with the Qiagen OneStep RT-PCR kit. Libraries were constructed in a second round of multiplex PCR, after which size selection and purification were performed. Paired-end sequencing of the libraries was performed with 100 bp reads on an Illumina HiSeq2000. The authors' pipeline ran thus. SOAPnuke was used to process the raw data, throwing out any read that contained adapters or uncalled bases, had a mean Phred below 15, or lacked an exact constant-primer or identifier match. COPE v1.2.5 was used to merge the high-quality paired reads, and each unique nucleotide sequence was defined as a clonotype. Clonotypes were aligned to IMGT TRBV, TRBD and TRBJ reference segments using MiTCR v1.1. The analysis was restricted to V-J combinations with a frequency above 0.0001, which together covered about 99% of the repertoires. The TCS score was defined as the ratio of F50 (clonal expansion) to E x V (chaos), calculated using BLOSUM62-based TCRdist between CDR3 peptides within each V-J. Welch's t-statistics and random forest reduced fewer than 550 V-J features to around 14, which were used in a naive Bayes classifier (R e1071). TCRdb took the public reads, trimmed them with fastp at Q25, ran MiXCR for clone calling and kept in-frame beta chains. Merged by CDR3 protein, the rows form single entries marked with the most common genes and DNA. The V and J calls reflect TCRdb's pipeline rather than the authors' work. The sample has 300,000 to 450,000 distinct CDR3 sequences on record, about 14% of them singletons. The ten biggest clones cover 20% to 25% of the sample.

Sequenced sample: blood. This sequence was found in a man aged 25-45 years with Graves' hyperthyroidism that later progressed to Graves' ophthalmopathy. The chain uses TRBV9 and TRBJ1-5; too little of a D gene remains to name it. The CDR3 reads CASSVAGESNQPQHF. The bases are TGTGCCAGCAGCGTAGCCGGTGAGAGCAATCAGCCCCAGCATTTT.